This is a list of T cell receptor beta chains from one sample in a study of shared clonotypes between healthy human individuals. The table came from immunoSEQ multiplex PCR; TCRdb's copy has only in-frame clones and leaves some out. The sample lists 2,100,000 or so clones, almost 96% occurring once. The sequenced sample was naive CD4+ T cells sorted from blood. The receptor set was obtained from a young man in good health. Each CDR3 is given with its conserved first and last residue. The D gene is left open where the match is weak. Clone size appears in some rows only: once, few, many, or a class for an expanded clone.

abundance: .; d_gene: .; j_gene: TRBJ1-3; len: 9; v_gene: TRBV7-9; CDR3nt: TGTGCCACCCCAGACACCATATATTTT; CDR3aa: CATPDTIYF
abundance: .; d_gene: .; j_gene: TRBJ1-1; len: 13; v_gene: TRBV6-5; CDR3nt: TGTGCCAGCAGACCCCAGGGGAACACTGAAGCTTTCTTT; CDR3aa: CASRPQGNTEAFF
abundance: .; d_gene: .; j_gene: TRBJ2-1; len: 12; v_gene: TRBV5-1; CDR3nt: TGCGCCAGCAGCGCCGAGGGTAATGAGCAGTTCTTC; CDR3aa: CASSAEGNEQFF
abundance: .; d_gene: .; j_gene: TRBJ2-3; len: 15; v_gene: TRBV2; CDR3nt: TGTGCCAGCAGTCGAGGGGGATCCAGCACAGATACGCAGTATTTT; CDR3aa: CASSRGGSSTDTQYF
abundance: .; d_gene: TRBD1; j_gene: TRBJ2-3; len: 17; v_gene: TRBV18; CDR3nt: TGTGCCAGCTCACCACTTGGGGCAGGGGGTGGAACAGATACGCAGTATTTT; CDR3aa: CASSPLGAGGGTDTQYF
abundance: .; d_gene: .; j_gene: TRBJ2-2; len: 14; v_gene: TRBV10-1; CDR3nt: TGCGCCAGCTCCCAAAGGGTGGGGACCGGGGAGCTGTTTTTT; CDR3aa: CASSQRVGTGELFF
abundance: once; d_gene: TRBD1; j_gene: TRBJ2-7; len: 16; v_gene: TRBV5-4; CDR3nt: TGTGCCAGCAGCTTGGATGGGGACAGGGCATCCTACGAGCAGTACTTC; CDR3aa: CASSLDGDRASYEQYF
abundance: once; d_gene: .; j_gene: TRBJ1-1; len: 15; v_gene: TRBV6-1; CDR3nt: TGTGCCAGCAGTGAACAGTCCCTTCGGGGCACTGAAGCTTTCTTT; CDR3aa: CASSEQSLRGTEAFF
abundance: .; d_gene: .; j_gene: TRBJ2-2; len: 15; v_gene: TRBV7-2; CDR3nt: TGTGCCAGCAGCTTAGAGGGGAGTCGCACCGGGGAGCTGTTTTTT; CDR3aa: CASSLEGSRTGELFF
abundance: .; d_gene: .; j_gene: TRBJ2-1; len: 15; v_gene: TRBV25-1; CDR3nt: TGTGCCAGCAGTCCTGGGGGCAGGGGGGGAAATGAGCAGTTCTTC; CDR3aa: CASSPGGRGGNEQFF
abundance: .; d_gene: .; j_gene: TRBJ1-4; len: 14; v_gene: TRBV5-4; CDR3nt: TGTGCCAGCAGCTTTGGGGGGAAGAATGAAAAACTGTTTTTT; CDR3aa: CASSFGGKNEKLFF
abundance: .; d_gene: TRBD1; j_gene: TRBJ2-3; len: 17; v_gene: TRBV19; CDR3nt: TGTGCCAGTAGTACCCTCCAGGGGGCGTATGGCACAGATACGCAGTATTTT; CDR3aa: CASSTLQGAYGTDTQYF
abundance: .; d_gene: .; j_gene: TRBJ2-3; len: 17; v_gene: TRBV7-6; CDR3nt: TGTGCCAGCAGCCAACCCAGGACGCAATCTTCGCCAGATACGCAGTATTTT; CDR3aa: CASSQPRTQSSPDTQYF
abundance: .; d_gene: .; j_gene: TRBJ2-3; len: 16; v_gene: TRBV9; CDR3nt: TGTGCCAGCAGCCTCGAGGGTAGGGCCCTCACAGATACGCAGTATTTT; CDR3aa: CASSLEGRALTDTQYF
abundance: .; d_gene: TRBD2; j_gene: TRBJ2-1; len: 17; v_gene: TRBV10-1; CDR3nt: TGCGCCAGCAGTGAGAGTCTGGTAGCGGGAGGTTTTAATGAGCAGTTCTTC; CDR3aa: CASSESLVAGGFNEQFF
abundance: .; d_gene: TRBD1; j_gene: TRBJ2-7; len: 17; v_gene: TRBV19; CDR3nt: TGTGCCAGTCCCATAAGTACAGCCGGGACAGATAGCTACGAGCAGTACTTC; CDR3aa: CASPISTAGTDSYEQYF
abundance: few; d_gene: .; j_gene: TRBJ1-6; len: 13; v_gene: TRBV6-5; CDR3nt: TGTGCCAGCAGCCCGGTCGACGGCGTAACCCTCCACTTT; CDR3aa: CASSPVDGVTLHF
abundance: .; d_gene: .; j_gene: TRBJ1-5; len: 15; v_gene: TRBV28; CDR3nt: TGTGCCAGCAGAACCAGGGTGGGGGGCAATCAGCCCCAGCATTTT; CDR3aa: CASRTRVGGNQPQHF
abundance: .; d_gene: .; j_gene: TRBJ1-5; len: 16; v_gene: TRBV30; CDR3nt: TGTGCCTGGAGTGTTGGGGGCTGGGGCGGCAATCAGCCCCAGCATTTT; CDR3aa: CAWSVGGWGGNQPQHF
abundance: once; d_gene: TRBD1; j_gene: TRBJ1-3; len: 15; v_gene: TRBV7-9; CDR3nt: TGTGCCAGCAGCCAACAGGGGGTATTTGGAAACACCATATATTTT; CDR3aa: CASSQQGVFGNTIYF
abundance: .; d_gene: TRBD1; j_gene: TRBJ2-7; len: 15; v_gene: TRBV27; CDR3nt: TGTGCCAGCAGTTCCCGGACAGGGGGGACCTACGAGCAGTACTTC; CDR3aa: CASSSRTGGTYEQYF
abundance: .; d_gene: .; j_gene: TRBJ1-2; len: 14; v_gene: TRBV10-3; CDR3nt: TGTGCCACCGTCGGACCAGGGATAGGCTATGGCTACACCTTC; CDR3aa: CATVGPGIGYGYTF
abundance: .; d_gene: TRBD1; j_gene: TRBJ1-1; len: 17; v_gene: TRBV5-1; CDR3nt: TGCGCCAGCAGCTTGGTCTCGTCGACAGGGTTGAACACTGAAGCTTTCTTT; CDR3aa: CASSLVSSTGLNTEAFF
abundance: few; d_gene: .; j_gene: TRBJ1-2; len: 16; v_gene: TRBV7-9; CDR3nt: TGTGCCAGCAGCTTCGGGTCGGGCAGGGATCTTCGTGGCTACACCTTC; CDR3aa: CASSFGSGRDLRGYTF
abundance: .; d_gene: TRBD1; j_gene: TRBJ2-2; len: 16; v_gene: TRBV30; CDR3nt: TGTGCCTGGGCTCAATACAGGGGGATCATACCCGGGGAGCTGTTTTTT; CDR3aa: CAWAQYRGIIPGELFF
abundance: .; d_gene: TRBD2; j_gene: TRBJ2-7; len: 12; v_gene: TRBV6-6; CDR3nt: TGTGCCAGCAGTTACGTAACTAGCGTTCAGTACTTC; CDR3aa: CASSYVTSVQYF
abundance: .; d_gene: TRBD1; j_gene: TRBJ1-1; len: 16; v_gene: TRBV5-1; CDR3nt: TGCGCCAGCAGCCCCGGACAGGGGGCGATGGGTAATGAAGCTTTCTTT; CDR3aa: CASSPGQGAMGNEAFF
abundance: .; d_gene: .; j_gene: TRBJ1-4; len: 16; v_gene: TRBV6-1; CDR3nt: TGTGCCAGCAGTGACTGGGGTGGTTCAACTAATGAAAAACTGTTTTTT; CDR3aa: CASSDWGGSTNEKLFF
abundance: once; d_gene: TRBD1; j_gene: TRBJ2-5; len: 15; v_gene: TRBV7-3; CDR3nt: TGTGCCAGCAGCCTAAATGGACAGGGGAGTGAGACCCAGTACTTC; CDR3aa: CASSLNGQGSETQYF
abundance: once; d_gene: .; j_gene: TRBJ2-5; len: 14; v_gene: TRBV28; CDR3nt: TGTGCCAGCAGTTTATCTTGGGGTCGGGAGACCCAGTACTTC; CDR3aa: CASSLSWGRETQYF
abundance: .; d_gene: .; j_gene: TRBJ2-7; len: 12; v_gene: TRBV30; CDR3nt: TGTGCCTGGAGTAACGTGGTCTACGAGCAGTACTTC; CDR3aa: CAWSNVVYEQYF
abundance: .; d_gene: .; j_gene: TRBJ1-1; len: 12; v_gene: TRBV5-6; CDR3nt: TGTGCCAGCAGTTTAACAGCAAGTGAAGCTTTCTTT; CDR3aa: CASSLTASEAFF
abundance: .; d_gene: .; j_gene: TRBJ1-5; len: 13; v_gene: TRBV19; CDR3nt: TGTGCCAGTGCGGGGGCAAGCAATCAGCCCCAGCATTTT; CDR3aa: CASAGASNQPQHF
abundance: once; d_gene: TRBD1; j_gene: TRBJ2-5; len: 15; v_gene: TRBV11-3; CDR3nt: TGTGCCAGCCCTAAGCTAGGACAGGGGACGGAGACCCAGTACTTC; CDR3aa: CASPKLGQGTETQYF
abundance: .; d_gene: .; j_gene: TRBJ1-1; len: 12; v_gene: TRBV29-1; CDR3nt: TGCAGCGTGGGGGGGGCGAGCACTGAAGCTTTCTTT; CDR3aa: CSVGGASTEAFF
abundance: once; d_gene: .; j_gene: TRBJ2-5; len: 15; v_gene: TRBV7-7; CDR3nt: TGTGCTAGCAGCTTCCAGGACAGTGGTGGGGAGACCCAGTACTTC; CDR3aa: CASSFQDSGGETQYF
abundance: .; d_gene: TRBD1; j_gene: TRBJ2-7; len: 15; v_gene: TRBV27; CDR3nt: TGTGCCAGCAGATTTGAAGGGACAGGGTCATACGAGCAGTACTTC; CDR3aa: CASRFEGTGSYEQYF